This T cell receptor (beta chain) was observed in a study of blood T cell repertoires in COVID-19. About the research overall: Both acute and convalescent COVID-19 samples were obtained from the United States, Italy and Spain. PBMCs, B-cell-depleted T cells, or T cells provided the cDNA or gDNA that made up the material.

In the source study's methods: From reference gene primer amplification, estimates of nucleated cell counts were derived. Produced via immunoSEQ multiplex PCR; TCRdb's table is partial and in-frame only. Clone size and V and J calls were adopted from that table, with D and trimming inferred from the DNA. This sample has tens of thousands of clones, with around 90% found just once. Material for sequencing was peripheral blood. This receptor was taken from a man aged 65-85 years with active or convalescent COVID-19.

The CDR3 loop reads CASSAADSTYGYTF. The CDR3 region has the DNA TGTGCCAGCAGTGCAGCGGACAGCACCTATGGCTACACCTTC. The chain couples TRBV6-4 to TRBJ1-2; D perhaps matches TRBD1 (6 bases). The length of the CDR3 is 14 residues. V was trimmed by 4 bases and J by 4 bases, leaving 13 bases between them. Germline CDR1 MRHNA, CDR2 SNTAGT.